Listed below are T cell receptor beta chains from one sample, sequenced in a study of spatial heterogeneity in lung cancer. TCRdb redid the calling of the 5' RACE reads with MiXCR, one entry per CDR3 protein. The data show roughly 75,000 distinct CDR3 sequences, 13% seen once. The specimen was PBMCs, collected at surgery. These receptor sequences come from a male donor with early-stage non-small cell lung cancer. Each CDR3 is given with its conserved first and last residue. D genes are given only for firm matches. For some rows the clone size is stated as once, few or many, or as a class when expanded; others skip it.

TRBJ2-5 few TRBD2 TRBV7-3 CASSLTGLAGSRGGTQYF TGTGCCAGCAGCTTAACCGGACTAGCGGGGTCTCGTGGGGGGACCCAGTACTTC
TRBJ1-1 NA TRBD1 TRBV6-2/TRBV6-3 CASRATGAAEAFF TGTGCCAGCAGAGCCACAGGGGCCGCTGAAGCTTTCTTT
TRBJ2-5 many NA TRBV9 CASSPDRRQETQYF TGTGCCAGCAGCCCTGACAGGCGGCAAGAGACCCAGTACTTC
TRBJ2-7 NA NA TRBV28 CASSWVGDEQYF TGTGCCAGCAGCTGGGTTGGGGACGAGCAGTACTTC
TRBJ1-1 few NA TRBV2 CASSTLLTNTEAFF TGTGCCAGCAGTACTCTCCTTACGAACACTGAAGCTTTCTTT
TRBJ2-7 NA NA TRBV9 CASSVEDWSREQYF TGTGCCAGCAGCGTAGAAGACTGGTCACGCGAGCAGTACTTC
TRBJ2-5 NA NA TRBV14 CASSQARETQYF TGTGCCAGCAGCCAAGCTCGGGAGACCCAGTACTTC
TRBJ1-2 NA TRBD1 TRBV7-9 CASSLWDRTNYGYTF TGTGCCAGCAGCTTATGGGACAGAACAAACTATGGCTACACCTTC
TRBJ2-1 NA TRBD2 TRBV4-3 CASSQGSTSGLSYNEQFF TGCGCCAGCAGCCAAGGGTCGACTAGCGGGCTGTCCTACAATGAGCAGTTCTTC
TRBJ2-1 many TRBD2 TRBV11-1 CASSFNGWREDNEQFF TGTGCCAGCAGCTTCAACGGGTGGCGGGAGGACAATGAGCAGTTCTTC
TRBJ1-6 few TRBD1 TRBV30 CAWSIDRGNSPLHF TGTGCCTGGAGTATCGACAGGGGTAATTCACCCCTCCACTTT
TRBJ1-1 many NA TRBV7-2 CASSLRGMNTEAFF TGTGCCAGCAGCCTACGGGGCATGAACACTGAAGCTTTCTTT
TRBJ1-1 NA TRBD1 TRBV6-6 CASSYRPGQEAFF TGTGCCAGCAGTTACCGACCGGGACAGGAAGCTTTCTTT
TRBJ1-4 NA NA TRBV4-3 CASSQAWPGPLFF TGCGCCAGCAGCCAAGCCTGGCCGGGTCCTCTGTTTTTT
TRBJ2-1 NA NA TRBV5-1 CASSLVSWASYNEQFF TGCGCCAGCAGCTTGGTCTCATGGGCTTCCTACAATGAGCAGTTCTTC
TRBJ2-7 few NA TRBV28 CASSGSGRVPLRSYEQYF TGTGCCAGCAGTGGGTCCGGCAGGGTGCCCCTAAGATCCTACGAGCAGTACTTC
TRBJ2-2 few NA TRBV5-6 CAGTPRGQANTGELFF TGTGCCGGCACCCCGCGAGGGCAGGCTAACACCGGGGAGCTGTTTTTT
TRBJ1-2 few TRBD1 TRBV20-1 CSARVPGTGPSYGYTF TGCAGTGCTAGAGTCCCCGGGACAGGACCTTCCTATGGCTACACCTTC
TRBJ2-3 few NA TRBV3-1 CASSQVSGDDTQYF TGTGCCAGCAGCCAAGTCTCCGGGGATGATACGCAGTATTTT
TRBJ2-4 NA NA TRBV7-2 CASSSGTKGAIQYF TGTGCCAGCAGCTCCGGGACTAAGGGGGCCATTCAGTACTTC
TRBJ1-3 few NA TRBV29-1 CSVDGGNTIYF TGCAGCGTTGATGGAGGGAACACCATATATTTT
TRBJ1-1 few NA TRBV5-1 CASSFQLNTEAFF TGCGCCAGCAGCTTCCAGTTGAACACTGAAGCTTTCTTT
TRBJ1-1 NA TRBD1 TRBV10-2 CASTVAGGEWRTEAFF TGCGCCAGCACAGTCGCAGGGGGCGAATGGAGAACTGAAGCTTTCTTT
TRBJ1-5 few NA TRBV7-2 CASTRDSNQPQHF TGTGCCAGCACCAGGGATAGCAATCAGCCCCAGCATTTT
TRBJ2-2 many NA TRBV6-2/TRBV6-3 CASSPRNTGELFF TGTGCCAGCAGCCCTAGGAACACCGGGGAGCTGTTTTTT
TRBJ2-1 few TRBD2 TRBV4-3 CASRPSGSSYNEQFF TGCGCCAGCAGACCTAGCGGATCCTCCTACAATGAGCAGTTCTTC
TRBJ2-3 few NA TRBV6-6 CASSYSSGEITDTQYF TGTGCCAGCAGTTACTCGTCGGGAGAAATAACAGATACGCAGTATTTT
TRBJ2-5 many NA TRBV5-1 CASSLGRVEETQYF TGCGCCAGCAGCTTGGGGCGAGTCGAAGAGACCCAGTACTTC
TRBJ2-1 many TRBD2 TRBV4-3 CASGGLANNEQFF TGCGCCAGCGGGGGACTAGCGAACAATGAGCAGTTCTTC
TRBJ2-1 many TRBD2 TRBV27 CASSLFASGSGNEQFF TGTGCCAGCAGTTTATTCGCTAGCGGGAGCGGGAATGAGCAGTTCTTC
TRBJ1-5 many NA TRBV3-1 CASSQDPRGTVIQPQHF TGTGCCAGCAGCCAAGATCCTAGGGGGACTGTTATTCAGCCCCAGCATTTT
TRBJ1-2 NA TRBD1 TRBV4-3 CASSRDRAWNYGYTF TGCGCCAGCAGCCGCGACAGGGCCTGGAACTATGGCTACACCTTC
TRBJ1-2 many NA TRBV30 CAWRDLNYGYTF TGTGCCTGGAGGGACCTTAACTATGGCTACACCTTC
TRBJ2-3 many NA TRBV7-8 CASSLNPSSGQYF TGTGCCAGCAGCTTAAACCCATCCTCTGGGCAGTATTTT
TRBJ1-3 many NA TRBV4-1 CASSAASGNTIYF TGCGCCAGCAGCGCCGCCTCGGGAAACACCATATATTTT